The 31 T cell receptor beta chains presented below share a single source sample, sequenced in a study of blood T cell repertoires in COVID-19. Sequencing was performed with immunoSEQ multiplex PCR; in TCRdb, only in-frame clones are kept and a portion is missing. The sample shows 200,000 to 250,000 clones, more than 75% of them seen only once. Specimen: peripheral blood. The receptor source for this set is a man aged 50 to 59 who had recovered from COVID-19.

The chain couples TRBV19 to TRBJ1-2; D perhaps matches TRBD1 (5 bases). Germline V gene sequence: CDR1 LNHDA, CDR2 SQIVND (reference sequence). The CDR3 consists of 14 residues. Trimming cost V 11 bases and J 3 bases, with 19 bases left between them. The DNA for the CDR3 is TGTGCCTCCCGGCCGGGGGGGACGGACTATGGCTACACCTTC. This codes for CASRPGGTDYGYTF.

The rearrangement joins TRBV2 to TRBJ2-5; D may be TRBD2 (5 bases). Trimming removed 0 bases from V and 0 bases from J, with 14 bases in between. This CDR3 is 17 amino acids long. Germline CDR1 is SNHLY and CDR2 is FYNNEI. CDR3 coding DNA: TGTGCCAGCAGTGAAGCGCGGGCGGCTGGATACCAAGAGACCCAGTACTTC. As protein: CASSEARAAGYQETQYF. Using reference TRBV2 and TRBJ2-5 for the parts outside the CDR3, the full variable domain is EPEVTQTPSHQVTQMGQEVILRCVPISNHLYFYWYRQILGQKVEFLVSFYNNEISEKSEIFDDQFSVERPDGSNFTLKIRSTKLEDSAMYFCASSEARAAGYQETQYFGPGTRLLVL.

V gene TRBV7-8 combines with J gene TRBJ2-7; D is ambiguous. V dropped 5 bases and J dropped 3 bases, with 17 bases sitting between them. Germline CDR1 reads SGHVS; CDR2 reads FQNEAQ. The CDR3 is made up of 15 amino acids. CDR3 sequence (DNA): TGTGCCAGCAGCGCAGAGTTACACTATAACTACGAGCAGTACTTC. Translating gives CASSAELHYNYEQYF. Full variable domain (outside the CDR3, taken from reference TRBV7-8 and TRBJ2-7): GAGVSQSPRYKVAKRGQDVALRCDPISGHVSLFWYQQALGQGPEFLTYFQNEAQLDKSGLPSDRFFAERPEGSVSTLKIQRTQQEDSAVYLCASSAELHYNYEQYFGPGTRLTVT.

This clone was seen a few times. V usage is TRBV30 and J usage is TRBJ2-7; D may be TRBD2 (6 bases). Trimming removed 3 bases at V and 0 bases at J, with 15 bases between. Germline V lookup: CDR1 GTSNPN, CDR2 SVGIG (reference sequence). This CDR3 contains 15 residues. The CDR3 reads CAWSRTGSLSYEQYF. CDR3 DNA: TGTGCCTGGAGCCGCACCGGGAGCCTCTCCTACGAGCAGTACTTC.

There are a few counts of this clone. The CDR3 protein is CASRRMGAFYNSPLHF. CDR3 nucleotide sequence: TGTGCCAGCAGGAGGATGGGAGCCTTCTATAATTCACCCCTCCACTTT. The chain carries TRBV2 and TRBJ1-6; unclear D gene. Trimming removed 6 bases from V and 3 bases from J, with 15 bases in between. CDR3 length equals 16 residues. Germline V gene lookup returns CDR1 SNHLY and CDR2 FYNNEI.

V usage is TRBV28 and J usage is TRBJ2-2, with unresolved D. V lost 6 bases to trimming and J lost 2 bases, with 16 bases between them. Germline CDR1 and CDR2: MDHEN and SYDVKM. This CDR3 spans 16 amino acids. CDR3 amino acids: CASSLLGRFNTGELFF. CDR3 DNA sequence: TGTGCCAGCAGCCTCTTGGGCAGGTTTAACACCGGGGAGCTGTTTTTT.

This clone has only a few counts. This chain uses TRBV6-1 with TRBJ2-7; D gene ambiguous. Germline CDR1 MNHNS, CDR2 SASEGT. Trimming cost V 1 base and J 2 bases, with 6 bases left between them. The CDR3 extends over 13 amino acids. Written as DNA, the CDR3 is TGTGCCAGCAGTGAAGGAGGTCCCTACGAGCAGTACTTC. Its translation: CASSEGGPYEQYF.

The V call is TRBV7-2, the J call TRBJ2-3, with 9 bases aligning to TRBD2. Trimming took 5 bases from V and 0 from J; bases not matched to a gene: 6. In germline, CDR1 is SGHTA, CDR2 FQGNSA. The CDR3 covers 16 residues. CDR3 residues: CASSTRLAASTDTQYF. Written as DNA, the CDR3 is TGTGCCAGCAGCACCAGACTAGCGGCTAGCACAGATACGCAGTATTTT.

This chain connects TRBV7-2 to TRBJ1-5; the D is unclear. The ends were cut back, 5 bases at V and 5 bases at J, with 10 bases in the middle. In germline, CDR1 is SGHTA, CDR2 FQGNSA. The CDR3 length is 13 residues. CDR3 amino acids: CASSLTDDQPQHF. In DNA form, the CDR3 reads TGTGCCAGCAGCCTCACAGACGATCAGCCCCAGCATTTT.

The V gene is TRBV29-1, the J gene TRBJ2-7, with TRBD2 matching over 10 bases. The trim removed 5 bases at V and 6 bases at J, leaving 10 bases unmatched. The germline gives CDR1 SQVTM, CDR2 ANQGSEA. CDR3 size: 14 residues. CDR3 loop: CSVRVAGGMGEQYF. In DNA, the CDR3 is TGCAGCGTTCGGGTAGCGGGAGGAATGGGCGAGCAGTACTTC.

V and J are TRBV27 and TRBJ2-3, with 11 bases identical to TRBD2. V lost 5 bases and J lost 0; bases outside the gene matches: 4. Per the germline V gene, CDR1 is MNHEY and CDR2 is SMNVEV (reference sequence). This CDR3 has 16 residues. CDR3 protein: CASSPRLAGSTDTQYF. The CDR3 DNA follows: TGTGCCAGCAGTCCGCGACTAGCGGGGAGCACAGATACGCAGTATTTT.

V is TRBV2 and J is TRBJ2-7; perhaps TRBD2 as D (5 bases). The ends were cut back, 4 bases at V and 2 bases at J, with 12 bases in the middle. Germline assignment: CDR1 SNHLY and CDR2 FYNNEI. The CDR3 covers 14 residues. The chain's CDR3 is CASSGAGGPYEQYF. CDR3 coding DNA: TGTGCCAGCAGTGGGGCGGGTGGGCCCTACGAGCAGTACTTC.

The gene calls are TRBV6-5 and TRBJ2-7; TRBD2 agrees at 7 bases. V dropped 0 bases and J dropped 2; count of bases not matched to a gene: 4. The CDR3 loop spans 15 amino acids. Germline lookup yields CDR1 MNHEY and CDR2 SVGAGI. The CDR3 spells CASSYSLGGAYEQYF. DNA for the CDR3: TGTGCCAGCAGTTACTCCTTGGGGGGGGCCTACGAGCAGTACTTC.

Here the CDR3 DNA reads TGCAGCGCTGACAGGGGCGCATCGAACACTGAAGCTTTCTTT. It yields the protein CSADRGASNTEAFF. V gene TRBV29-1 combines with J gene TRBJ1-1, with 8 nucleotides matching TRBD1. V was clipped by 7 bases and J by 1 base; unmatched bases: 8. There are 14 residues in the CDR3. Germline CDR1 reads SQVTM; CDR2 reads ANQGSEA.

CDR3 region: CASSCTGLETAEQYF. For the CDR3, the DNA is TGTGCCAGCAGCTGTACGGGACTAGAGACGGCCGAGCAGTACTTC. The J gene is TRBJ2-7, the V gene TRBV7-4, with 8 nucleotides matching TRBD2. This CDR3 region has 15 residues. With V trimmed by 4 bases and J by 6 bases, 11 bases remained unmatched. CDR1 SGHVT and CDR2 SQSDAQ come from the germline V gene. Looking up the rest from reference TRBV7-4 and TRBJ2-7 gives the full variable domain: GAGVSQSPRYKVAKRGRDVALRCDSISGHVTLYWYRQTLGQGSEVLTYSQSDAQRDKSGRPSGRFSAERPERSVSTLKIQRTEQGDSAVYLCASSCTGLETAEQYFGPGTRLTVT.

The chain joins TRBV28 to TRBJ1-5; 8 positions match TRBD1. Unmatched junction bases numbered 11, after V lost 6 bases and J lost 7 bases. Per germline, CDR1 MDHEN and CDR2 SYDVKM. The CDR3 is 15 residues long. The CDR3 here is CASRFPDRALQPQHF. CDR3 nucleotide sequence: TGTGCCAGCAGGTTCCCGGACAGGGCGTTACAGCCCCAGCATTTT.

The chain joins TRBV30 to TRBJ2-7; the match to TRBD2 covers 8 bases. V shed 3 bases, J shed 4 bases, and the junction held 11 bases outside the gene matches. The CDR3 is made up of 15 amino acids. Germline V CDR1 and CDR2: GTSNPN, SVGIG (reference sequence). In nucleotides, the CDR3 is TGTGCCTGGAGAAAAGCGGGGGCCCCCCTATACGAGCAGTACTTC. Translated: CAWRKAGAPLYEQYF. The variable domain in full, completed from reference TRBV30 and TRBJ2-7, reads SQTIHQWPATLVQPVGSPLSLECTVEGTSNPNLYWYRQAAGRGLQLLFYSVGIGQISSEVPQNLSASRPQDRQFILSSKKLLLSDSGFYLCAWRKAGAPLYEQYFGPGTRLTVT.

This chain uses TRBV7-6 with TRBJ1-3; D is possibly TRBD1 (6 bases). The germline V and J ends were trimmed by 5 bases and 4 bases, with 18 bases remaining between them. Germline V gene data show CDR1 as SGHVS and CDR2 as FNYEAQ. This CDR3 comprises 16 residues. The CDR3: CASSATGSGVGNTIYF. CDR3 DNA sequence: TGTGCCAGCAGCGCTACAGGGTCGGGTGTGGGAAACACCATATATTTT.

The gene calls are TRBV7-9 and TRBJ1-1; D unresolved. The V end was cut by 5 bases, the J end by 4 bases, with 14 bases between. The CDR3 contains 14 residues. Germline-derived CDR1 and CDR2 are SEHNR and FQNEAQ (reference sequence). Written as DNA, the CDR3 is TGTGCCAGCAGCCCCCCTGAGACAACCACTGAAGCTTTCTTT. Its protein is CASSPPETTTEAFF.

CDR3 DNA: TGTGCCAGCAGTTCCTGGACTAGCGGGAGAACAGATACGCAGTATTTT. This translates into CASSSWTSGRTDTQYF. This sequence joins TRBV28 and TRBJ2-3; 13 positions agree with TRBD2. This CDR3 region has 16 residues. CDR1 is MDHEN, CDR2 SYDVKM, per germline. Trimming removed 4 bases from V and 3 bases from J; junction bases left unmatched: 4. Full variable domain (outside the CDR3, taken from reference TRBV28 and TRBJ2-3): DVKVTQSSRYLVKRTGEKVFLECVQDMDHENMFWYRQDPGLGLRLIYFSYDVKMKEKGDIPEGYSVSREKKERFSLILESASTNQTSMYLCASSSWTSGRTDTQYFGPGTRLTVL.

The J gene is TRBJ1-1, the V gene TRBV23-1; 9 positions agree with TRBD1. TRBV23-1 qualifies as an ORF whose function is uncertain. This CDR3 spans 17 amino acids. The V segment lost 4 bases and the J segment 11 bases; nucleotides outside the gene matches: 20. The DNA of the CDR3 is TGCGCCAGCAGTCGCCTCCTCTTACCGGGACAGGGTTGGGAGGCTTTCTTT. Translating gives CASSRLLLPGQGWEAFF.

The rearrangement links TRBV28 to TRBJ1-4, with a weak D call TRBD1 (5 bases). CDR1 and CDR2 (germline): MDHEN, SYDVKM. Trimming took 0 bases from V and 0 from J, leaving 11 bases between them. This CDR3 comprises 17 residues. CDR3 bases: TGTGCCAGCAGTTTATGGGCGGGGGATGCAACTAATGAAAAACTGTTTTTT. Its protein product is CASSLWAGDATNEKLFF.

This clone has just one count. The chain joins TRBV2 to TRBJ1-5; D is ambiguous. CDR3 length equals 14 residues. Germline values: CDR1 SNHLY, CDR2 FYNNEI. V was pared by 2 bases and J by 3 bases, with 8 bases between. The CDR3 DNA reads TGTGCCAGCAGTGAAATGTACATCAATCAGCCCCAGCATTTT. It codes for CASSEMYINQPQHF.

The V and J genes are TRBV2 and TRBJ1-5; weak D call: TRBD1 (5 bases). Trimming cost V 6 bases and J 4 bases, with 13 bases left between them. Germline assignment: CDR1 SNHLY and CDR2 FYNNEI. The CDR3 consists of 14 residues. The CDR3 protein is CASRQTEPNQPQHF. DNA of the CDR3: TGTGCCAGCAGACAGACAGAACCAAATCAGCCCCAGCATTTT.

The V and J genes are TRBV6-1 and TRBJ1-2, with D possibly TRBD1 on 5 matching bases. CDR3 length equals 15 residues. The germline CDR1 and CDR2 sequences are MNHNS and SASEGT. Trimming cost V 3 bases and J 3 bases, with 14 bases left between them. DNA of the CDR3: TGTGCCAGCAGTGATTTGGCGGGGGGGTACTATGGCTACACCTTC. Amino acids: CASSDLAGGYYGYTF.

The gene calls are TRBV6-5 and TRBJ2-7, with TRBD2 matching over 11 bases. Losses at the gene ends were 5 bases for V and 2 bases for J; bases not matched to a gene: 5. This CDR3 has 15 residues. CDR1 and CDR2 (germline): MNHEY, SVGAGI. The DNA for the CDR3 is TGTGCCAGCAGTCTTGGACTAGCGGGTACCTACGAGCAGTACTTC. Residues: CASSLGLAGTYEQYF.

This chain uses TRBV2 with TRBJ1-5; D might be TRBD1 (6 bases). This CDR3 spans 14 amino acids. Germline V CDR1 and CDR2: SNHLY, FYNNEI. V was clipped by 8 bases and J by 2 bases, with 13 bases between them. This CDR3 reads CASEGYRGNQPQHF. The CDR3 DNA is TGTGCCAGCGAGGGCTACAGGGGCAATCAGCCCCAGCATTTT. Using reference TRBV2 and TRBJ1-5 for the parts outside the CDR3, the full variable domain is EPEVTQTPSHQVTQMGQEVILRCVPISNHLYFYWYRQILGQKVEFLVSFYNNEISEKSEIFDDQFSVERPDGSNFTLKIRSTKLEDSAMYFCASEGYRGNQPQHFGDGTRLSIL.

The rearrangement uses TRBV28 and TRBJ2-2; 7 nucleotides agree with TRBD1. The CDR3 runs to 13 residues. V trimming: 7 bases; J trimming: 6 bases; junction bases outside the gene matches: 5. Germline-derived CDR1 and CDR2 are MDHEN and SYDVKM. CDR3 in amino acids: CASTTTGSGELFF. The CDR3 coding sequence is TGTGCCAGCACCACGACAGGGTCCGGGGAGCTGTTTTTT.

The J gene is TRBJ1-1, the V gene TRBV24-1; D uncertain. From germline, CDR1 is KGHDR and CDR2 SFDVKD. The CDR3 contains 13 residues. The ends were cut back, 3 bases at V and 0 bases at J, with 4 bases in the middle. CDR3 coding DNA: TGTGCCACCAGTGATGTATTGAACACTGAAGCTTTCTTT. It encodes CATSDVLNTEAFF.

CDR3: CASGSGSGWPTDTQYF. The CDR3 DNA follows: TGTGCCAGCGGGTCGGGGAGTGGTTGGCCCACAGATACGCAGTATTTT. This sequence joins TRBV27 and TRBJ2-3, with D possibly TRBD2 on 5 matching bases. With 8 bases removed from V and 2 bases from J, the gap between germline ends came to 20 bases. Germline CDR1 MNHEY, CDR2 SMNVEV (reference sequence). This CDR3 spans 16 amino acids.

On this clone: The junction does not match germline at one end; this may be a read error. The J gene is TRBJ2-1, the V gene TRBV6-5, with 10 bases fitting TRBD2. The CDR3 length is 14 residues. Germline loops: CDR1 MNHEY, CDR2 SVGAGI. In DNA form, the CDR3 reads TGTACCAGCGGGAGGGCCTTTTCCTACAATGAGCAGTTCTTC. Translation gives CTSGRAFSYNEQFF.